This entry lists 19 T cell receptor beta chains sequenced from one sample in a study of post-analysis software for immune sequencing data. General observations from the study: TRBV5-6, TRBV5-1 and TRBV20-1 belonged to a set of roughly 5 TRBV segments that were more frequent in patients than controls.

These receptors are not linked to any known antigen. Unique-molecular-identifier-tagged TCR beta cDNA libraries were used. TCRdb re-derived calls from the PCR reads in MiXCR, one entry per CDR3 protein. Counted here are some 890,000 distinct CDR3 sequences, 53% occurring once; the ten biggest clones make up approximately 4.2%. Sequencing input: blood. All receptors come from a girl aged 5 to 17 with multiple sclerosis.

This clonotype was recorded a few times. This sequence joins TRBV5-1 and TRBJ2-1; 13 bases agree with TRBD2. With V trimmed by 1 base and J by 0 bases, 7 bases remained unmatched. Germline V gene lookup returns CDR1 SGHRS and CDR2 YFSETQ. The CDR3 consists of 19 residues. The CDR3 here is CASSLYRLAGGSSYNEQFF. CDR3 sequence (DNA): TGCGCCAGCAGCTTGTATCGACTAGCGGGGGGTAGCTCCTACAATGAGCAGTTCTTC.

CDR3 DNA: TGTGCCAGCAGTGAAAGGGAGGGGACCCGCTACGAGCAGTACTTC. Encoded protein: CASSEREGTRYEQYF. This chain connects TRBV6-1 to TRBJ2-7, with 7 nucleotides matching TRBD2. This CDR3 region has 15 residues. Trimming cost V 2 bases and J 3 bases; bases outside gene matches: 7. Germline-derived CDR1 and CDR2 are MNHNS and SASEGT.

The chain combines TRBV30 with TRBJ2-1; tentative D call: TRBD2 (6 bases). Trimming shortened V by 3 bases and J by 0 bases, and 12 bases separated the two germline ends. Germline CDR1 and CDR2: GTSNPN and SVGIG (reference sequence). The CDR3 contains 15 residues. The chain's CDR3 is CAWRARGSSYNEQFF. DNA for the CDR3: TGTGCCTGGAGGGCCCGGGGGAGCTCCTACAATGAGCAGTTCTTC. The whole variable domain, filled in from reference TRBV30 and TRBJ2-1, reads SQTIHQWPATLVQPVGSPLSLECTVEGTSNPNLYWYRQAAGRGLQLLFYSVGIGQISSEVPQNLSASRPQDRQFILSSKKLLLSDSGFYLCAWRARGSSYNEQFFGPGTRLTVL.

The CDR3, as DNA: TGTGCCAGCAGCTCTACCAGAGGGACAAAGCGAAACATTCAGTACTTC. It yields the protein CASSSTRGTKRNIQYF. This chain links TRBV12-3 or TRBV12-4 with TRBJ2-4; perhaps TRBD1 as D (6 bases). V lost 6 bases to trimming and J lost 6 bases, with 21 bases between them. CDR3 length equals 16 residues.

The V and J genes are TRBV18 and TRBJ2-1; TRBD2 aligns across 10 bases. After removal of 3 bases from V and 6 bases from J, the junction contained 11 bases not matched to a gene. The germline V gene has CDR1 KGHSH and CDR2 LQKENI. The CDR3 has 17 residues. CDR3 sequence: CASSPAYRSGGSNEQFF. The CDR3 nucleotides read TGTGCCAGCTCACCGGCCTACCGTAGCGGGGGGAGCAATGAGCAGTTCTTC.

This clonotype was counted ten times or more. The chain couples TRBV6-5 to TRBJ1-2; D remains ambiguous. Germline values: CDR1 MNHEY, CDR2 SVGAGI. This CDR3 region has 15 residues. V lost 6 bases to trimming and J lost 8 bases, with 22 bases between them. The CDR3: CASRLRVQQRKGYTF. In DNA form, the CDR3 reads TGTGCCAGCAGGTTACGAGTACAGCAACGGAAAGGCTACACCTTC.

The chain combines TRBV3-1 with TRBJ2-3; D remains ambiguous. Looked up from germline, CDR1 is LGHDT and CDR2 is YNNKEL (reference sequence). The CDR3 is 18 amino acids. V was cut by 4 bases and J by 4 bases, with 24 bases left in between. CDR3 sequence reads: CASSPPRHTGMGADTQYF. The CDR3 nucleotides are TGTGCCAGCAGCCCCCCTAGGCATACCGGTATGGGTGCAGATACGCAGTATTTT.

This chain links TRBV6-2 or TRBV6-3 with TRBJ2-6, with TRBD2 identical over 8 bases. The CDR3 length is 16 residues. Germline V gene lookup returns CDR1 MNHEY and CDR2 SVGEGT. V lost 1 base, J lost 2 bases, and 1 base stayed unmatched. CDR3 in DNA: TGTGCCAGCAGTTACTTCGGGGGGGCTGGGGCCAACGTCCTGACTTTC. As protein: CASSYFGGAGANVLTF.

The V call is TRBV4-1, the J call TRBJ1-5; D ambiguous. The CDR3 is 14 residues long. Trimming stripped 1 base from V and 2 bases from J, with 6 bases between. Germline CDR1 is MGHRA and CDR2 is YSYEKL. The chain's CDR3 is CASSQALGNQPQHF. The CDR3 DNA reads as TGCGCCAGCAGCCAAGCTCTAGGCAATCAGCCCCAGCATTTT.

The chain recombines TRBV25-1 with TRBJ2-5; D uncertain. The CDR3 extends over 11 amino acids. V was pared by 5 bases and J by 11 bases, with 12 bases between. Germline lookup yields CDR1 MGHDK and CDR2 SYGVNS. The CDR3 DNA is TGTGCCAGCAGTCTGGGTATGGGGCAGTACTTC. Amino acid sequence: CASSLGMGQYF.

This sequence joins TRBV7-3 and TRBJ2-5; 8 bases match TRBD2. The CDR3 is 15 residues long. J was trimmed by 4 bases and V by 0 bases; bases with no gene match: 4. Germline assignment: CDR1 SGHTA and CDR2 FQGTGA. The CDR3 coding sequence is TGTGCCAGCAGCTTAACGAACAGCGGGGGAGAGACCCAGTACTTC. This sequence encodes CASSLTNSGGETQYF.

The sample holds a few counts of this clonotype. The V call is TRBV15, the J call TRBJ2-3; D not certain. V was pared by 0 bases and J by 0 bases, with 13 bases between. The CDR3 covers 17 residues. Germline V gene lookup returns CDR1 LNHNV and CDR2 YYDKDF (reference sequence). This chain's CDR3 is CATSRERWGPSTDTQYF. The CDR3 DNA reads as TGTGCCACCAGCAGAGAGCGGTGGGGTCCTAGCACAGATACGCAGTATTTT.

The rearrangement joins TRBV7-2 to TRBJ1-2, with D possibly being TRBD1 (6 bases). The CDR3 spans 13 residues. Deletions cut 5 bases from V and 10 bases from J, with 17 bases between. Per the germline V gene, CDR1 is SGHTA and CDR2 is FQGNSA. The CDR3 protein is CASSRSQTGPYTF. The DNA for the CDR3 is TGTGCCAGCAGCCGATCTCAGACAGGACCCTACACCTTC.

This chain uses TRBV20-1 with TRBJ2-3, with 15 nucleotides matching TRBD2. With V trimmed by 3 bases and J by 3 bases, 1 base remained unmatched. Germline loops: CDR1 DFQATT, CDR2 SNEGSKA (reference sequence). This CDR3 contains 15 residues. The CDR3 loop is CSASGTSGRTDTQYF. DNA of the CDR3: TGCAGTGCTAGTGGGACTAGCGGGAGGACAGATACGCAGTATTTT.

This clonotype was seen repeatedly, ten times or more. This sequence joins TRBV7-7 and TRBJ2-6, with D maybe TRBD1 (5 bases). V was clipped by 8 bases and J by 0 bases, with 14 bases between them. This CDR3 has 16 amino acids. Germline assignment: CDR1 SSHAT and CDR2 FNYEAQ (reference sequence). As DNA, the CDR3 is TGTGCCAGCGGATTCAGGGCAGCCTCTGGGGCCAACGTCCTGACTTTC. Translated, it gives CASGFRAASGANVLTF.

The rearrangement links TRBV6-5 to TRBJ2-3; 9 nucleotides line up with TRBD2. Germline lookup yields CDR1 MNHEY and CDR2 SVGAGI. There are 15 residues in the CDR3. The V segment lost 8 bases and the J segment 4 bases; nucleotides outside the gene matches: 10. DNA for the CDR3: TGTGCCAGCTTTTCCGGGACTAGCAGTCCAGATACGCAGTATTTT. It translates to CASFSGTSSPDTQYF.

The genes are TRBV29-1 and TRBJ2-3, with unresolved D. V lost 7 bases and J 6 bases, leaving 8 bases between the germline ends. The CDR3 has 10 residues. Germline V gene data show CDR1 as SQVTM and CDR2 as ANQGSEA. CDR3 amino acids: CSAQVDTQYF. The CDR3 DNA is TGCAGCGCCCAGGTCGATACGCAGTATTTT.

CDR3 bases: TGTGCCACGTCAGCCAAAAACATTCAGTACTTC. This translates into CATSAKNIQYF. The gene calls are TRBV10-3 and TRBJ2-4; no clear D gene. Trimming shortened V by 10 bases and J by 0 bases, and 4 bases separated the two germline ends. The CDR3 is 11 amino acids. The germline CDR1 and CDR2 sequences are ENHRY and SYGVKD.

The CDR3 spells CASSLQGPGWNEQFF. CDR3 in DNA: TGTGCCAGCAGCTTACAGGGGCCAGGTTGGAATGAGCAGTTCTTC. V is TRBV12-3 or TRBV12-4 and J is TRBJ2-1; 7 bases match TRBD1. Unmatched junction bases numbered 12, after V lost 6 bases and J lost 7 bases. The CDR3 has 15 amino acids.